This is a list of T cell receptor beta chains from one sample in a study of shared clonotypes between healthy human individuals. Generated by immunoSEQ multiplex PCR, the TCRdb table keeps only in-frame clones and is missing some. In the table there are about 2.3 million clones, 85% to 95% of which are singletons. The specimen sequenced was naive CD4+ T cells from PBMCs. The source of these receptors is a man younger than 35 in good health. Some clones in this sample may be carry-over from other donors' samples. Each CDR3 is given with its conserved first and last residue. The order of the fields is CDR3 DNA, CDR3 protein, V gene, D gene, clone size, J gene. The D gene is left open where the match is weak. Rows give clone size only sometimes, using once, few, many, or a class for an expanded clone.

TGTGCCAGCAGCAAAAGGGCGGGGTGGGAGCAGTTCTTC	CASSKRAGWEQFF	TRBV11-2	.	.	TRBJ2-1
TGTGCCAGCAGTTGGGGGGCGTACGAGCAGTACTTC	CASSWGAYEQYF	TRBV28	.	.	TRBJ2-7
TGCAGCGTTGTTCCGGGACTAGCCACCAATGAGCAGTTCTTC	CSVVPGLATNEQFF	TRBV29-1	TRBD2	.	TRBJ2-1
TGTGCCAGCAGTTCAATACCCCACGGGATATACGAGCAGTACTTC	CASSSIPHGIYEQYF	TRBV28	.	.	TRBJ2-7
TGTGCCAGCAGCCGCGGGACAGGTCAATCGGATACGCAGTATTTT	CASSRGTGQSDTQYF	TRBV6-5	TRBD1	.	TRBJ2-3
TGTGCCAGCAGCCATAGGGAGAGCAATCAGCCCCAGCATTTT	CASSHRESNQPQHF	TRBV6-6	.	.	TRBJ1-5
TGTGCCAGCTCCCCGACAGGGGCCGGGGAAAAACTGTTTTTT	CASSPTGAGEKLFF	TRBV18	TRBD1	.	TRBJ1-4
TGTGCCAGCAGTTTTTGGGACAGGGGATCGTTCCGGGGCTACACCTTC	CASSFWDRGSFRGYTF	TRBV28	TRBD1	.	TRBJ1-2
TGTGCCAGCAGCGTAGTGACCGGCCGGTACTCCTACGAGCAGTACTTC	CASSVVTGRYSYEQYF	TRBV9	.	.	TRBJ2-7
TGTGCCAGCAGCGAAACTAGGGGCAGGGCCTACGAGCAGTACTTC	CASSETRGRAYEQYF	TRBV5-4	.	.	TRBJ2-7
TGTGCCAGCAGTCTCCGACAGGGGGCGAAAGATACGCAGTATTTT	CASSLRQGAKDTQYF	TRBV28	TRBD1	.	TRBJ2-3
TGTGCCACCAGCAGACTAGCGGGGGTTCGCGAGCAGTACTTC	CATSRLAGVREQYF	TRBV15	TRBD2	.	TRBJ2-7
TGCGCCAGCAGCTTGGGCCGGGACGGCTATATATTGAACACTGAAGCTTTCTTT	CASSLGRDGYILNTEAFF	TRBV5-1	.	.	TRBJ1-1
TGTGCCACCGGGGGGGACTACACCGGGGAGCTGTTTTTT	CATGGDYTGELFF	TRBV15	TRBD2	.	TRBJ2-2
TGTGCCAGCAACGCGGGCCGCTCCTACAATGAGCAGTTCTTC	CASNAGRSYNEQFF	TRBV28	.	.	TRBJ2-1
TGTGCCAGCAGCCAAGGAGCGGGAGGCTCCTACGAGCAGTACTTC	CASSQGAGGSYEQYF	TRBV14	TRBD2	.	TRBJ2-7
TGTGCCAGCAGACGGACAGGAGATAGCAATCAGCCCCAGCATTTT	CASRRTGDSNQPQHF	TRBV2	TRBD1	.	TRBJ1-5
TGTGCCAGCCTCGGGTACACAGTACCTAGCGCCAAAAACATTCAGTACTTC	CASLGYTVPSAKNIQYF	TRBV28	.	.	TRBJ2-4
TGTGCCACCAGCAGAGACAGCGGACAGCAGTACTTC	CATSRDSGQQYF	TRBV15	.	.	TRBJ2-7
TGTGCCAGCAGTTTAGGGGGCCGTACCTACGAGCAGTACTTC	CASSLGGRTYEQYF	TRBV27	.	.	TRBJ2-7
TGTGCCAGCAGCCCAAGAGGGGGGGACAGAGGTAACGCCGGGGAGCTGTTTTTT	CASSPRGGDRGNAGELFF	TRBV5-4	.	.	TRBJ2-2
TGTGCCAGCAGTGACCGTCGGGTAAACTATGGCTACACCTTC	CASSDRRVNYGYTF	TRBV2	.	.	TRBJ1-2
TGTGCCAGCAGAGCTAGCTACGAGCAGTACTTC	CASRASYEQYF	TRBV2	.	.	TRBJ2-7
TGTGCCAGCAGTGTGTCAGGGCGCGAGCAGTACTTC	CASSVSGREQYF	TRBV28	.	.	TRBJ2-7
TGTGCCAGCAGCTTAGGGGGCAGGGGCGGTGACGAGCAGTACTTC	CASSLGGRGGDEQYF	TRBV11-2	.	.	TRBJ2-7
TGTGCCAGCAGCTCCCGGGCTCCCTCTGTGGGAAACACTGAAGCTTTCTTT	CASSSRAPSVGNTEAFF	TRBV7-6	.	once	TRBJ1-1
TGCGCCAGCAGCCAAGTCGGGTTGTGGAACACTGAAGCTTTCTTT	CASSQVGLWNTEAFF	TRBV4-1	.	.	TRBJ1-1
TGTGCCACCACATGGGGAGATCAGCCCCAGCATTTT	CATTWGDQPQHF	TRBV28	.	.	TRBJ1-5
TGTGCCATCAGTACGGACAGGGGGAAAGCTTTCTTT	CAISTDRGKAFF	TRBV10-3	TRBD1	.	TRBJ1-1
TGTGCCAGCAGTATAACAGGAGATATGTGGGCTTTCTTT	CASSITGDMWAFF	TRBV28	.	few	TRBJ1-1
TGCGCCAGCAGACCCGGGACAGGGGGTGAAAAACTGTTTTTT	CASRPGTGGEKLFF	TRBV5-1	TRBD1	.	TRBJ1-4
TGTGCCAGCAGCGTAGGTGCGGGGACTAGTAGGGACAATGAGCAGTTCTTC	CASSVGAGTSRDNEQFF	TRBV9	TRBD2	.	TRBJ2-1
TGTGCCAGCTCTCAGAATGTCCAATACACTGAAGCTTTCTTT	CASSQNVQYTEAFF	TRBV18	.	.	TRBJ1-1
TGTGCCAGCAGTTTCGACAGGGGGCAAGCCCCCAGCTTCTTC	CASSFDRGQAPSFF	TRBV27	TRBD1	.	TRBJ2-7
TGTGCCAGCAGCCCCCGGGGGACCCGGGGGGAAGCTTTCTTT	CASSPRGTRGEAFF	TRBV7-9	.	.	TRBJ1-1
TGTGCCAGCAGCTTAGACGGTCAGCCCCAGCATTTT	CASSLDGQPQHF	TRBV7-8	.	once	TRBJ1-5
TGTGCCAGTAGTCAAGGGGGAGACTCTGAAGCTTTCTTT	CASSQGGDSEAFF	TRBV19	.	.	TRBJ1-1
TGTGCCAGCAAAACTGAACGGGAGAAGAACATTCAGTACTTC	CASKTEREKNIQYF	TRBV19	.	.	TRBJ2-4
TGTGCCAGCAGCTGGGAGGTAGCTGCACCCGGGGAGCTGTTTTTT	CASSWEVAAPGELFF	TRBV7-9	.	.	TRBJ2-2
TGTGCCAGCAGCCTGTACCGAGAGCAGTACTTC	CASSLYREQYF	TRBV14	.	.	TRBJ2-7
TGCGCCAGCAGCTTGGAATCGAGGAACACTGAAGCTTTCTTT	CASSLESRNTEAFF	TRBV5-1	.	few	TRBJ1-1
TGTGCCAGCAGAGCGGGGAACTATGGCTACACCTTC	CASRAGNYGYTF	TRBV6-5	.	.	TRBJ1-2
TGTGCCAGCAGCCGAGACGGGAATAGCAATCAGCCCCAGCATTTT	CASSRDGNSNQPQHF	TRBV7-2	.	.	TRBJ1-5
TGTGCCAGCAAGGGGGGGTTCAACGAGCAGTACTTC	CASKGGFNEQYF	TRBV6-1	.	.	TRBJ2-7
TGTGCCAGTAGTGCAACGTTTATACGGCGGGAGTATTTT	CASSATFIRREYF	TRBV19	.	.	TRBJ2-3
TGTGCCAGCTCACCCTTGGGGACTCCGATTCGCTTC	CASSPLGTPIRF	TRBV18	.	once	TRBJ1-2
TGCGCCAGCAGCTCAGCCCCACAGGGGCCCGGGGCCAACGTCCTGACTTTC	CASSSAPQGPGANVLTF	TRBV5-1	TRBD1	.	TRBJ2-6
TGTGCCAGCAGTGCCAACAGGGCCGGCAATGAGCAGTTCTTC	CASSANRAGNEQFF	TRBV6-1	.	.	TRBJ2-1
TGCAGCGTCGCGAAAGCGGGGGTTGAGGACTATGGCTACACCTTC	CSVAKAGVEDYGYTF	TRBV29-1	.	.	TRBJ1-2
TGTGCCAGCTCCCTTATGACTAGTAACATTCAGTACTTC	CASSLMTSNIQYF	TRBV28	.	.	TRBJ2-4
TGTGCCAGCAGCATACTAGCGGGGGGTAGCACAGATACGCAGTATTTT	CASSILAGGSTDTQYF	TRBV11-2	TRBD2	.	TRBJ2-3
TGTGCCAGCAGCCAGGCCACCATGAACACCGGGGAGCTGTTTTTT	CASSQATMNTGELFF	TRBV11-3	.	.	TRBJ2-2
TGTGCCAGCAGACAAAGCCCGGGACAGGGGGTCCACGAGCAGTACTTC	CASRQSPGQGVHEQYF	TRBV7-3	TRBD1	.	TRBJ2-7
TGTGCCAGCAGCGTAGTTGGGGGGGAAAGTCCTTTCTTT	CASSVVGGESPFF	TRBV9	.	few	TRBJ1-1
TGTGCCAGCAGCCTAGACAGGGCGCCTGAAGCTTTCTTT	CASSLDRAPEAFF	TRBV13	TRBD1	few	TRBJ1-1